These 32 T cell receptor beta chains were sequenced from one sample in a study of spatial heterogeneity in lung cancer. Time point here: sample taken at primary tumor resection. Whole RNA, isolated from tumor, nontumor lung or frozen PBMC, was sequenced without prior sorting. From the 5' RACE reads, TCRdb called clonotypes with MiXCR, one entry per CDR3 protein. The sample lists roughly 8,000 distinct CDR3 sequences, 7% to 9.5% occurring once. Sequences were derived from PBMCs, sampled at surgery. These receptors all stem from a female donor with early-stage non-small cell lung cancer.

This clonotype was found many times. The V call is TRBV20-1, the J call TRBJ2-2; D gene ambiguous. The germline gives CDR1 DFQATT, CDR2 SNEGSKA (reference sequence). The CDR3 has 14 amino acids. The V and J ends lost 4 bases and 2 bases respectively, with 11 bases between them. CDR3 sequence: CSATRRANTGELFF. The CDR3 DNA sequence: TGCAGTGCTACTAGAAGGGCCAACACCGGGGAGCTGTTTTTT.

About this clonotype: It may be a read error: a sequence one base away is much more abundant. In DNA, the CDR3 is TGCAGCGTTAAGGGACAGGGGGCTTTCGAGCAGTACTTC. Translated: CSVKGQGAFEQYF. The chain is built from TRBV29-1 and TRBJ2-7; 12 bases line up with TRBD1. Germline assignment: CDR1 SQVTM and CDR2 ANQGSEA. This CDR3 has 13 amino acids. V lost 5 bases and J lost 6; bases outside the gene matches: 5.

There are many counts of this clonotype. The genes are TRBV19 and TRBJ2-1; 8 bases line up with TRBD2. Germline V lookup: CDR1 LNHDA, CDR2 SQIVND (reference sequence). Trimming cost V 8 bases and J 7 bases; bases outside gene matches: 10. This CDR3 is 14 amino acids long. DNA of the CDR3: TGTGCCAGTTCCATAACGGGGGGGCGTAATGAGCAGTTCTTC. Amino acid sequence: CASSITGGRNEQFF.

The rearrangement links TRBV11-2 to TRBJ2-3; D is uncertain. Germline V gives CDR1 SGHAT, CDR2 FQNNGV. CDR3 length equals 13 residues. V was cut by 5 bases and J by 5 bases, with 11 bases left in between. The CDR3 sequence: CASSPRLKDTQYF. The CDR3 DNA follows: TGTGCCAGCAGCCCGCGCTTGAAAGATACGCAGTATTTT. Using reference TRBV11-2 and TRBJ2-3 for the parts outside the CDR3, the full variable domain is EAGVAQSPRYKIIEKRQSVAFWCNPISGHATLYWYQQILGQGPKLLIQFQNNGVVDDSQLPKDRFSAERLKGVDSTLKIQPAKLEDSAVYLCASSPRLKDTQYFGPGTRLTVL.

This clonotype rates as medium-sized (0.01 to 0.1%). This sequence joins TRBV5-5 and TRBJ2-7, with D hard to call. CDR3 length: 14 residues. CDR1 is SGHKS and CDR2 is YYEKEE in the germline V gene (reference sequence). V lost 1 base to trimming and J lost 1 base, with 9 bases between them. Here the CDR3 DNA reads TGTGCCAGCAGCTTGCGACTTAGATCCTACGAGCAGTACTTC. Amino acid sequence: CASSLRLRSYEQYF.

This clonotype is judged medium-sized. The chain carries TRBV19 and TRBJ2-6; possible D gene TRBD2, 5 bases. V shed 5 bases and J shed 0 bases, with 5 bases lying between them. From germline, CDR1 is LNHDA and CDR2 SQIVND (reference sequence). CDR3 length equals 14 residues. The CDR3 here is CASSGSSGANVLTF. The DNA of the CDR3 is TGTGCCAGTAGTGGGAGCTCTGGGGCCAACGTCCTGACTTTC.

This clonotype was observed at least ten times. The V and J genes are TRBV5-1 and TRBJ2-2; 7 bases are shared with TRBD1. Per germline, CDR1 SGHRS and CDR2 YFSETQ. This CDR3 is built from 15 residues. V shed 3 bases and J 3 bases; nucleotides not matched to a gene: 5. The CDR3 DNA reads as TGCGCCAGCAGCTATACCGGGACAGACACCGGGGAGCTGTTTTTT. This gives the protein CASSYTGTDTGELFF.

Many counts were recorded for this clonotype. The chain couples TRBV20-1 to TRBJ2-7; D perhaps matches TRBD1 (6 bases). The V gene's germline CDR1 is DFQATT and CDR2 SNEGSKA (reference sequence). V was pared by 6 bases and J by 0 bases, with 15 bases between. The CDR3 totals 14 residues. CDR3 sequence reads: CSALKGGTSYEQYF. CDR3 nucleotides: TGCAGTGCCCTGAAAGGGGGTACCTCCTACGAGCAGTACTTC.

At least ten counts were recorded for this clonotype. The chain has TRBV3-1 and TRBJ1-6; no reliable D call. CDR1 is LGHDT and CDR2 is YNNKEL in the germline V gene (reference sequence). Trimming cost V 8 bases and J 3 bases, with 14 bases left between them. The CDR3 spans 15 residues. The CDR3 here is CASSGYPDYNSPLHF. CDR3 bases: TGTGCCAGCTCTGGGTATCCCGACTATAATTCACCCCTCCACTTT.

This clonotype has at least ten counts. CDR3 DNA sequence: TGTGCCAGCAGCTTAGTTGGGACTAGCGGGGGGGAGTTCTTC. Translation gives CASSLVGTSGGEFF. This sequence joins TRBV7-2 and TRBJ2-1; 16 nucleotides align to TRBD2. Trimming at V came to 1 base and at J to 14 bases, leaving 2 bases not matched to a gene. CDR1 and CDR2 (germline): SGHTA, FQGNSA. This CDR3 contains 14 residues.

This clonotype was recorded at least ten times. This rearrangement joins TRBV29-1 to TRBJ2-7; D gene uncertain. Germline V CDR1 and CDR2: SQVTM, ANQGSEA. Deletions cut 4 bases from V and 1 base from J, with 5 bases between. The CDR3 sequence is 11 residues long. The CDR3 spells CSVGLSYEQYF. The CDR3 DNA is TGCAGCGTTGGATTGTCCTACGAGCAGTACTTC.

This clonotype has a count of ten or more. The rearrangement links TRBV10-3 to TRBJ1-1; maybe TRBD1 (6 bases). The V and J ends lost 7 bases and 1 base respectively, with 13 bases between them. CDR1 is ENHRY, CDR2 SYGVKD, per germline. The CDR3 contains 14 residues. The CDR3 is CAIKKDRTNTEAFF. In nucleotides, the CDR3 is TGTGCCATCAAAAAGGACAGAACGAACACTGAAGCTTTCTTT.

This clonotype was found many times. The chain links TRBV7-2 to TRBJ1-5; D gene ambiguous. CDR3 length: 15 amino acids. Germline V gene sequence: CDR1 SGHTA, CDR2 FQGNSA. V was cut by 2 bases and J by 0 bases, with 8 bases left in between. DNA of the CDR3: TGTGCCAGCAGCTTAAGCACCGATAGCAATCAGCCCCAGCATTTT. It yields the protein CASSLSTDSNQPQHF.

This clonotype appeared many times. The chain employs TRBV20-1 and TRBJ2-7; 7 nucleotides match TRBD1. The CDR3 spans 16 residues. Losses at the gene ends were 5 bases for V and 4 bases for J; bases not matched to a gene: 17. CDR1 and CDR2 from the germline V gene are DFQATT and SNEGSKA (reference sequence). The CDR3 loop is CSAANAQNRGSYEQYF. CDR3 DNA sequence: TGCAGTGCTGCCAACGCCCAGAACAGGGGCTCTTACGAGCAGTACTTC.

The table lists this clonotype with many counts. V gene TRBV5-5 combines with J gene TRBJ2-7; D call uncertain. With 4 bases removed from V and 0 bases from J, the gap between germline ends came to 5 bases. Germline CDR1 SGHKS, CDR2 YYEKEE (reference sequence). The CDR3 length is 12 residues. CDR3: CASSPYSYEQYF. DNA of the CDR3: TGTGCCAGCAGCCCGTACTCCTACGAGCAGTACTTC.

This clonotype was observed at least ten times. J is TRBJ1-1 and V is TRBV12-5; 8 bases align to TRBD1. The CDR3 is made up of 14 amino acids. V shed 6 bases and J 0 bases; nucleotides not matched to a gene: 3. Germline values: CDR1 LGHNT, CDR2 FRNRAP. CDR3 amino acids: CASGPGGVNTEAFF. CDR3 sequence (DNA): TGTGCTAGTGGGCCAGGGGGCGTGAACACTGAAGCTTTCTTT. Full variable domain (rest looked up from reference TRBV12-5 and TRBJ1-1): DARVTQTPRHKVTEMGQEVTMRCQPILGHNTVFWYRQTMMQGLELLAYFRNRAPLDDSGMPKDRFSAEMPDATLATLKIQPSEPRDSAVYFCASGPGGVNTEAFFGQGTRLTVV.

By frequency in the sample, this clonotype is medium-sized. The chain employs TRBV2 and TRBJ1-1; D is unclear. This CDR3 has 13 residues. Per the germline V gene, CDR1 is SNHLY and CDR2 is FYNNEI. The V end lost 3 bases, the J end lost 9 bases, and 14 bases lay between the germline ends. The CDR3 spells CASSDPSRVQAFF. The CDR3 region has the DNA TGTGCCAGCAGTGACCCCTCAAGGGTTCAAGCTTTCTTT.

The sample holds many counts of this clonotype. The chain carries TRBV23-1 and TRBJ1-6; unclear D gene. TRBV23-1 has ORF status, its function being uncertain. This CDR3 comprises 18 residues. Trimming shortened V by 0 bases and J by 7 bases, and 19 bases separated the two germline ends. CDR3 residues: CASSQSEGETYENSPLHF. The CDR3, as DNA: TGCGCCAGCAGTCAATCTGAGGGTGAGACCTACGAGAATTCACCCCTCCACTTT.

This clonotype was seen repeatedly, ten times or more. J is TRBJ2-5 and V is TRBV9; possibly TRBD1 or TRBD2 for D (5 bases each). The CDR3 loop spans 13 amino acids. Between the trimmed V and J ends, which lost 3 bases and 2 bases, there was a span of 8 bases. Germline-derived CDR1 and CDR2 are SGDLS and YYNGEE. The CDR3 DNA is TGTGCCAGCAGCGCCGGGACGCAAGAGACCCAGTACTTC. Amino acids: CASSAGTQETQYF.

This clonotype is classed as medium-sized (0.01 to 0.1%). The chain uses TRBV12-3 or TRBV12-4 and TRBJ2-6, with a tentative D call TRBD1 (8 bases). V gave up 8 bases and J gave up 2 bases, with 19 bases separating them. The CDR3 spans 17 residues. Written as DNA, the CDR3 is TGTGCCAGCGGCGAGGACAGGGAGGGAACTGGGGCCAACGTCCTGACTTTC. This encodes CASGEDREGTGANVLTF.

This clonotype was seen many times. The rearrangement joins TRBV28 to TRBJ2-1; 11 bases map to TRBD2. J lost 6 bases, V lost 7 bases, and 8 bases had no gene match. This CDR3 comprises 15 residues. Germline CDR1 is MDHEN and CDR2 is SYDVKM. CDR3 sequence: CASTPSGRPANEQFF. The CDR3 DNA is TGTGCCAGCACCCCTAGCGGGAGGCCCGCCAATGAGCAGTTCTTC.

The sample holds a few counts of this clonotype. V gene TRBV9 combines with J gene TRBJ2-6; unclear D gene. Germline CDR1 is SGDLS and CDR2 is YYNGEE. The CDR3 runs to 17 residues. V lost 0 bases, J lost 1 base, and 11 bases lay in between. Written as DNA, the CDR3 is TGTGCCAGCAGCGTAGGAGGCAGCAGGTCTGGGGCCAACGTCCTGACTTTC. It yields the protein CASSVGGSRSGANVLTF.

Within the sample, this clonotype is medium-sized. The V gene is TRBV7-2, the J gene TRBJ2-7, with D possibly TRBD1 on 6 matching bases. Deletions cut 6 bases from V and 7 bases from J, with 13 bases between. The CDR3 is 12 residues long. Germline CDR1 reads SGHTA; CDR2 reads FQGNSA. CDR3 in amino acids: CASRFTGSEQYF. The CDR3 nucleotides read TGTGCCAGCAGGTTTACAGGGAGTGAGCAGTACTTC.

Sample share makes this clonotype medium-sized. The chain employs TRBV10-3 and TRBJ2-1; the match to TRBD2 covers 7 bases. The CDR3 consists of 11 residues. Looked up from germline, CDR1 is ENHRY and CDR2 is SYGVKD. V trimming: 7 bases; J trimming: 10 bases; junction bases outside the gene matches: 4. CDR3 region: CAINRAGEQFF. The CDR3 DNA sequence: TGTGCCATCAACCGAGCGGGAGAGCAGTTCTTC.

The chain links TRBV29-1 to TRBJ2-3, with a tentative D call TRBD2 (6 bases). The CDR3 loop spans 15 amino acids. The V end lost 2 bases, the J end lost 9 bases, and 21 bases lay between the germline ends. Germline V gene sequence: CDR1 SQVTM, CDR2 ANQGSEA. CDR3 protein: CSVESVSGSQGTQYF. As DNA, the CDR3 is TGCAGCGTTGAATCAGTTAGCGGCAGTCAAGGGACGCAGTATTTT.

This clonotype was picked up a small number of times. The chain employs TRBV18 and TRBJ1-2, with D unclear. This CDR3 contains 14 residues. The germline V gene has CDR1 KGHSH and CDR2 LQKENI. The ends were cut back, 3 bases at V and 6 bases at J, with 14 bases in the middle. The CDR3 nucleotides read TGTGCCAGCTCACCCCCCGGGAAGCCTGATGGCTACACCTTC. Its protein product is CASSPPGKPDGYTF.

This clonotype has at least ten counts. The chain carries TRBV3-1 and TRBJ2-7; perhaps D is TRBD1 or TRBD2 (5 bases each). V shed 4 bases and J shed 4 bases, with 17 bases lying between them. Germline V CDR1 and CDR2: LGHDT, YNNKEL (reference sequence). This CDR3 is 15 amino acids long. As DNA, the CDR3 is TGTGCCAGCAGCCGTGGGGGAGCGTCGGGTTACGAGCAGTACTTC. This sequence encodes CASSRGGASGYEQYF.

In its sample, this clonotype was seen many times. The chain links TRBV7-9 to TRBJ2-1; the match to TRBD2 covers 11 bases. With V trimmed by 5 bases and J by 3 bases, 6 bases remained unmatched. CDR1 is SEHNR and CDR2 is FQNEAQ in the germline V gene (reference sequence). This CDR3 contains 16 residues. CDR3 sequence (DNA): TGTGCCAGCAGCCCTAGGGGGACTAGCGGCTACAATGAGCAGTTCTTC. Encoded protein: CASSPRGTSGYNEQFF.

This clonotype was counted ten times or more. This sequence joins TRBV7-8 and TRBJ2-5; weak D call: TRBD2 (5 bases). Germline V gene sequence: CDR1 SGHVS, CDR2 FQNEAQ. The CDR3 extends over 14 amino acids. The V end was cut by 3 bases, the J end by 4 bases, with 12 bases between. In DNA form, the CDR3 reads TGTGCCAGCAGCTTGGGCGGCGCGGGAGAGACCCAGTACTTC. Translating it yields CASSLGGAGETQYF.

Judged by abundance, this clonotype is medium-sized. The V and J genes are TRBV20-1 and TRBJ1-2; 10 positions agree with TRBD1. V was pared by 3 bases and J by 7 bases, with 5 bases of the junction left unmatched. CDR3 length equals 13 residues. CDR1 DFQATT and CDR2 SNEGSKA come from the germline V gene (reference sequence). Here the CDR3 DNA reads TGCAGTGCTAGTCAGACAGGGGGCACTGGCTACACCTTC. This codes for CSASQTGGTGYTF.

This clonotype was recorded many times. This chain joins TRBV3-1 and TRBJ2-4; D remains ambiguous. V gave up 2 bases and J gave up 1 base, with 6 bases separating them. CDR1 and CDR2 from the germline V gene are LGHDT and YNNKEL (reference sequence). CDR3 length: 14 residues. CDR3 sequence (DNA): TGTGCCAGCAGCCAATTGAATGCCAAAAACATTCAGTACTTC. Protein: CASSQLNAKNIQYF.

This clonotype counts as medium-sized. This chain connects TRBV29-1 to TRBJ2-3, with 8 bases fitting TRBD2. This CDR3 is 14 amino acids long. V trimming: 6 bases; J trimming: 0 bases; junction bases outside the gene matches: 5. Germline CDR1 reads SQVTM; CDR2 reads ANQGSEA. CDR3 DNA sequence: TGCAGCGTGGGAGCGGGAGTTAGCACAGATACGCAGTATTTT. Translated: CSVGAGVSTDTQYF.